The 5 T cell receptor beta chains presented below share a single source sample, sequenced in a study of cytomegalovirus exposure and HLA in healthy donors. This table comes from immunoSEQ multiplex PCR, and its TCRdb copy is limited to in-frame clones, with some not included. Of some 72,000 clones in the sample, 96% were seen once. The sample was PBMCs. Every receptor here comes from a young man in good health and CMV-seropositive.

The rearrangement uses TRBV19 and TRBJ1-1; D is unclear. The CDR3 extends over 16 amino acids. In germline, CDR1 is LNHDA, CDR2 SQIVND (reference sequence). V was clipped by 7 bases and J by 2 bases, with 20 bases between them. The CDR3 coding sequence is TGTGCCAGTACCCAAGCCCCGGGAGACGGAAACACTGAAGCTTTCTTT. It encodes CASTQAPGDGNTEAFF.

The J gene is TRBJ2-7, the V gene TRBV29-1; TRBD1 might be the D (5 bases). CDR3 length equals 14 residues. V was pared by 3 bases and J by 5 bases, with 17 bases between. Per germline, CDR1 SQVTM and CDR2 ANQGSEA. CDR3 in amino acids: CSVEGQGKPNEQYF. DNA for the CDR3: TGCAGCGTTGAGGGCCAGGGCAAACCCAACGAGCAGTACTTC.

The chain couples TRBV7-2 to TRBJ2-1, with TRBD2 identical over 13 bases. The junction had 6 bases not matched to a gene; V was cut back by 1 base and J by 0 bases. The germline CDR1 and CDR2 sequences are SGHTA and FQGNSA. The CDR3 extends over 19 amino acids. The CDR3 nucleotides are TGTGCCAGCAGCTTAGATGGACTAGCGGGAGCCTTCTCCTACAATGAGCAGTTCTTC. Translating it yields CASSLDGLAGAFSYNEQFF. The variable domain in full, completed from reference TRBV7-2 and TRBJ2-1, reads GAGVSQSPSNKVTEKGKDVELRCDPISGHTALYWYRQSLGQGLEFLIYFQGNSAPDKSGLPSDRFSAERTGGSVSTLTIQRTQQEDSAVYLCASSLDGLAGAFSYNEQFFGPGTRLTVL.

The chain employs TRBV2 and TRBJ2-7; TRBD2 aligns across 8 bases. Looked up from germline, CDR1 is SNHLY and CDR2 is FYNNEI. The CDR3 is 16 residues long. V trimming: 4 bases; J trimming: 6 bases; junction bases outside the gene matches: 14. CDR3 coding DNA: TGTGCCAGCAGTGTCCCCCGGGGGGGAGGACGTGGCGAGCAGTACTTC. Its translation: CASSVPRGGGRGEQYF.

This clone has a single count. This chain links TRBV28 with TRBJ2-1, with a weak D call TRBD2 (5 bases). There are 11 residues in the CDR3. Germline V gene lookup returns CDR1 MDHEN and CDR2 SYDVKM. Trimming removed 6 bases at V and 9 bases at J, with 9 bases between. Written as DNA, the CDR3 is TGTGCCAGCAGCCATCGGGGTGAGCAGTTCTTC. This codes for CASSHRGEQFF.